The TCR beta chain described here comes from a study of T cells in Graves' hyperthyroidism and ophthalmopathy. Study-wide findings and caveats: Before onset, ophthalmopathy was predicted by the model a median 6.5 months earlier.

Concerning this clonotype itself: Its antigen is currently unknown.

The CDR3 runs to 14 residues. Germline-derived CDR1 and CDR2 are LGHNT and FRNRAP. V lost 5 bases and J 15 bases, leaving 23 bases between the germline ends. The CDR3 regions of TCR beta were amplified from RNA transcripts. HTBI primers were used for first-round RT-PCR of the TCR CDR3. TCRdb reanalysed the multiplex PCR reads using MiXCR and keeps one entry per CDR3 protein. The sample lists roughly 640,000 distinct CDR3 sequences, approximately 15% seen once, with roughly 3.5% in the top ten. This sample holds PBMCs from roughly 10 ml fresh peripheral blood. The rearrangement joins TRBV12-5 to TRBJ2-1, with a weak D call TRBD2 (6 bases). The origin of this receptor is a woman aged 40-49 years with Graves' ophthalmopathy. The sequenced sample consisted of blood. CDR3: CASGREFGSGLPFF. In DNA, the CDR3 is TGTGCTAGTGGTCGGGAGTTCGGAAGCGGATTGCCGTTCTTC.